This T cell receptor (beta chain) was obtained from a study of cytomegalovirus exposure and HLA in healthy donors. About the research overall: As an earlier analysis found, around 170 million T cells yielded 100 million to 130 million unique TCR beta sequences. Study-level findings and limits: In a later analysis, HLA-C alleles had the fewest associated TCRs, DRB1 alleles the most.

J was trimmed by 0 bases and V by 6 bases; bases with no gene match: 12. Germline V gives CDR1 LNHDA, CDR2 SQIVND (reference sequence). The CDR3 consists of 17 residues. Concerning this clone: The antigen is unknown.

PCR amplification relied on 60 Vbeta primers (plus 13 Jbeta primers). Source study methods: Later analysis identified tens of millions of unique TCR beta chains, approximately 11 million shared. Method: immunoSEQ multiplex PCR; TCRdb's copy keeps in-frame clones and lacks some. V, J and clone size are taken as reported in that table, and D and trimming were inferred from the DNA itself. The sample totals around 120,000 clones. Source material: PBMCs. The rearrangement links TRBV19 to TRBJ1-1; 8 nucleotides line up with TRBD1. This TCR derives from a man in his fifties in good health and CMV-seronegative. The CDR3 DNA is TGTGCCAGTAGCGAGATCCGGGACAGGAACTTGAACACTGAAGCTTTCTTT. It encodes CASSEIRDRNLNTEAFF.